The clone carrying this T cell receptor beta chain was observed a handful of times. These data are taken from a study of cytomegalovirus exposure and HLA in healthy donors. Profiled with immunoSEQ multiplex PCR; TCRdb holds only in-frame clones, not every one. Seen here are under 150,000 clones, 84% observed once, and the top ten hold 1.4%. CDR1 LNHDA and CDR2 SQIVND come from the germline V gene (reference sequence). The V end lost 3 bases, the J end lost 1 base, and 10 bases lay between the germline ends. The CDR3 has 15 residues. This sequence originates from a woman in her thirties in good health and CMV-seronegative. Sequencing input: PBMCs. The chain has TRBV19 and TRBJ1-5, with D hard to call. CDR3 protein: CASSIGGRSNQPQHF. CDR3 DNA sequence: TGTGCCAGTAGTATTGGAGGTAGGAGCAATCAGCCCCAGCATTTT. The full variable domain, rest sourced from reference TRBV19 and TRBJ1-5, is DGGITQSPKYLFRKEGQNVTLSCEQNLNHDAMYWYRQDPGQGLRLIYYSQIVNDFQKGDIAEGYSVSREKKESFPLTVTSAQKNPTAFYLCASSIGGRSNQPQHFGDGTRLSIL.